Listed here are 18 T cell receptor beta chains from one sample, sequenced in a study of blood T cell repertoires in COVID-19. Sequencing used immunoSEQ multiplex PCR; TCRdb keeps in-frame clones, though not all of them. The sample lists roughly 79,000 clones, 75% to 90% occurring once. The sample was peripheral blood. These receptors all stem from a man aged 55 to 70 with active or convalescent COVID-19.

The V gene is TRBV5-4, the J gene TRBJ2-6, with D hard to call. Germline CDR1 SGHNT, CDR2 YYREEE (reference sequence). The length of the CDR3 is 13 residues. The ends were cut back, 2 bases at V and 4 bases at J, with 4 bases in the middle. DNA of the CDR3: TGTGCCAGCAGCTTTGGCGGGGCCAACGTCCTGACTTTC. This translates into CASSFGGANVLTF.

This clone was detected a few times. The V and J genes are TRBV4-2 and TRBJ2-7; no definite D call. Germline CDR1 reads LGHNA; CDR2 reads YNFKEQ. The CDR3 loop spans 15 amino acids. Deletions cut 0 bases from V and 3 bases from J, with 12 bases between. CDR3 bases: TGTGCCAGCAGCCAAGACAGAAAACGAATCTACGAGCAGTACTTC. This sequence encodes CASSQDRKRIYEQYF.

V usage is TRBV20-1 and J usage is TRBJ2-3; D remains unclear. The CDR3 covers 13 residues. V lost 3 bases, J lost 1 base, and 8 bases lay in between. Germline V gene data show CDR1 as DFQATT and CDR2 as SNEGSKA (reference sequence). CDR3 sequence (DNA): TGCAGTGCTAGTACTCAGGGCACAGATACGCAGTATTTT. It translates to CSASTQGTDTQYF.

CDR3 sequence: CASSLELAGGRGAQYF. As DNA, the CDR3 is TGTGCCAGCAGCTTAGAACTAGCGGGGGGCCGCGGGGCCCAGTACTTC. The genes are TRBV11-2 and TRBJ2-5; 12 positions agree with TRBD2. The trim removed 0 bases at V and 9 bases at J, leaving 8 bases unmatched. CDR3 length equals 16 residues. CDR1 and CDR2 from the germline V gene are SGHAT and FQNNGV.

The chain combines TRBV7-2 with TRBJ2-1; D unclear. Trimming stripped 5 bases from V and 4 bases from J, with 15 bases between. This CDR3 region has 15 residues. Germline V gene data show CDR1 as SGHTA and CDR2 as FQGNSA. The CDR3 loop reads CASSTPEAGYNEQFF. The CDR3 DNA is TGTGCCAGCAGCACGCCTGAGGCCGGGTACAATGAGCAGTTCTTC.

This clone was seen a handful of times. This rearrangement joins TRBV5-1 to TRBJ1-5; 7 bases align to TRBD1. The CDR3 sequence is 13 residues long. CDR1 and CDR2 from the germline V gene are SGHRS and YFSETQ. V lost 1 base to trimming and J lost 6 bases; unmatched junction nucleotides: 1. The CDR3 bases are TGCGCCAGCAGCTTGAACAGGGGTCAGCCCCAGCATTTT. It specifies CASSLNRGQPQHF.

J is TRBJ2-3 and V is TRBV2; D is undetermined. There are 14 residues in the CDR3. Germline lookup yields CDR1 SNHLY and CDR2 FYNNEI. Trimming cost V 5 bases and J 8 bases, with 17 bases left between them. The CDR3 sequence is CASSNPVPPATQYF. CDR3 bases: TGTGCCAGCAGTAACCCGGTGCCCCCCGCTACGCAGTATTTT.

V and J are TRBV18 and TRBJ1-4; 10 bases fit TRBD1. The CDR3 has 14 amino acids. The germline V gene encodes CDR1 KGHSH and CDR2 LQKENI. The V and J ends lost 6 bases and 9 bases, in that order; junction bases with no gene match: 7. The CDR3 reads CASSLGTGDQKLFF. The DNA for the CDR3 is TGTGCCAGCTCTCTCGGGACAGGGGATCAAAAACTGTTTTTT.

The chain carries TRBV5-1 and TRBJ1-2; 7 bases are shared with TRBD1. This CDR3 spans 14 amino acids. Unmatched junction bases numbered 3, after V lost 0 bases and J lost 4 bases. Germline CDR1 is SGHRS and CDR2 is YFSETQ. CDR3 residues: CASSLGQGSYGYTF. In DNA form, the CDR3 reads TGCGCCAGCAGCTTGGGACAGGGAAGCTATGGCTACACCTTC.

The V gene is TRBV5-4, the J gene TRBJ1-3, with 9 positions matching TRBD1. The ends lost 5 bases at V and 4 bases at J; junction bases unmatched: 7. The CDR3 loop spans 15 amino acids. The germline V gene has CDR1 SGHNT and CDR2 YYREEE (reference sequence). CDR3 DNA: TGTGCCAGCAGTACTGGACAGGGGTACGGAAACACCATATATTTT. Protein sequence: CASSTGQGYGNTIYF.

The genes are TRBV6-2 or TRBV6-3 and TRBJ1-2; weak D call: TRBD1 (6 bases). Germline V CDR1 and CDR2: MNHEY, SVGEGT. V shed 5 bases and J shed 4 bases, with 14 bases lying between them. This CDR3 region has 14 residues. The CDR3: CASSKLEQGYGYTF. CDR3 coding DNA: TGTGCCAGCAGTAAGTTGGAACAGGGCTATGGCTACACCTTC.

The gene calls are TRBV11-2 and TRBJ1-3; TRBD1 might be the D (5 bases). Trimming pared 2 bases from V and 2 bases from J, leaving 13 bases between. This CDR3 region has 16 residues. The germline V gene encodes CDR1 SGHAT and CDR2 FQNNGV. CDR3: CASSLSGGFAGNTIYF. CDR3 coding DNA: TGTGCCAGCAGCTTAAGCGGGGGATTCGCTGGAAACACCATATATTTT. The full variable domain, in which reference TRBV11-2 and TRBJ1-3 provide the parts outside the CDR3, is EAGVAQSPRYKIIEKRQSVAFWCNPISGHATLYWYQQILGQGPKLLIQFQNNGVVDDSQLPKDRFSAERLKGVDSTLKIQPAKLEDSAVYLCASSLSGGFAGNTIYFGEGSWLTVV.

The V call is TRBV4-3, the J call TRBJ2-3; 8 bases align to TRBD2. Trimming removed 4 bases from V and 0 bases from J; junction bases left unmatched: 3. CDR1 and CDR2 (germline): LGHNA, YSLEER. The CDR3 contains 15 residues. Here the CDR3 DNA reads TGCGCCAGCAGCCCGCGGGGGGCTAGCACAGATACGCAGTATTTT. Amino acids: CASSPRGASTDTQYF.

The rearrangement uses TRBV5-1 and TRBJ1-4; TRBD1 matches at 8 bases. The CDR3 totals 14 residues. V shed 4 bases, J shed 6 bases, and the junction held 5 bases outside the gene matches. Germline loops: CDR1 SGHRS, CDR2 YFSETQ. CDR3 region: CASSRGQVDEKLFF. The CDR3 bases are TGCGCCAGCAGCAGGGGACAGGTTGATGAAAAACTGTTTTTT.

This clone was seen once. The V call is TRBV6-1, the J call TRBJ1-5; 10 bases fit TRBD1. V dropped 3 bases and J dropped 2; count of bases not matched to a gene: 4. Germline lookup yields CDR1 MNHNS and CDR2 SASEGT. The CDR3 spans 16 residues. For the CDR3, the DNA is TGTGCCAGCAGTGAGGGACAGGGGTCGGGCAATCAGCCCCAGCATTTT. Amino acid sequence: CASSEGQGSGNQPQHF.

The table lists this clone with a few counts. This chain joins TRBV19 and TRBJ2-2, with 7 bases matching TRBD1. Trimming took 4 bases from V and 5 from J; bases not matched to a gene: 7. This CDR3 contains 15 residues. CDR1 is LNHDA, CDR2 SQIVND, per germline (reference sequence). The CDR3 DNA reads as TGTGCCAGTAGTACAGGGACAGATTTAACCGGGGAGCTGTTTTTT. Protein: CASSTGTDLTGELFF.

The chain is built from TRBV7-9 and TRBJ2-1, with D possibly being TRBD1 (5 bases). The V end lost 5 bases, the J end lost 1 base, and 12 bases lay between the germline ends. The CDR3 runs to 15 residues. Germline V gives CDR1 SEHNR, CDR2 FQNEAQ (reference sequence). The CDR3 sequence: CASSTPRDSYNEQFF. The DNA for the CDR3 is TGTGCCAGCAGCACGCCCAGGGATTCCTACAATGAGCAGTTCTTC.

This clone was seen more than once but under ten times. This chain joins TRBV5-4 and TRBJ1-1; D is possibly TRBD1 (5 bases). V gave up 2 bases and J gave up 0 bases, with 17 bases separating them. The length of the CDR3 is 17 residues. CDR1 is SGHNT, CDR2 YYREEE, per germline (reference sequence). The CDR3 reads CASSFQSLTGLNTEAFF. The CDR3 DNA reads TGTGCCAGCAGCTTTCAGAGCCTTACAGGTCTGAACACTGAAGCTTTCTTT.